A selection of T cell receptor beta chains follows, all from one sample in a study of brain T cells in children with intractable seizures. Method: immunoSEQ multiplex PCR; TCRdb's copy keeps in-frame clones and lacks some. The sample lists hundreds of thousands of clones; about 93% were seen once. Here the sequenced sample was peripheral blood, taken more than 4 months after surgery. The receptors shown here come from a boy in the first two years of life with tuberous sclerosis and intractable seizures. Each CDR3 is given with its conserved first and last residue. D genes are given only for firm matches. Clone size is shown for a subset of rows, as once, few, many or a class of expanded clone.

V gene: TRBV15; J gene: TRBJ1-6; D gene: -; clone size: few; CDR3 DNA: TGTGCCACTCAAAAGTACAGGGAGCAACGGTCACCCCTCCACTTT; CDR3 protein: CATQKYREQRSPLHF
V gene: TRBV12-3/TRBV12-4; J gene: TRBJ1-1; D gene: -; clone size: -; CDR3 DNA: TGTGCCAGCAGCCCCCGATTCCGCCGGGCTTTCTTT; CDR3 protein: CASSPRFRRAFF
V gene: TRBV7-8; J gene: TRBJ2-3; D gene: TRBD2; clone size: -; CDR3 DNA: TGTGCCAGCAGCTCTACTAGCGGGGCAGATACGCAGTATTTT; CDR3 protein: CASSSTSGADTQYF
V gene: TRBV18; J gene: TRBJ2-3; D gene: -; clone size: -; CDR3 DNA: TGTGCCAGCTCACCTGGGGAAAAACCGCAGTATTTT; CDR3 protein: CASSPGEKPQYF
V gene: TRBV12-5; J gene: TRBJ2-1; D gene: TRBD2; clone size: -; CDR3 DNA: TGTGCTAGTGGTTTGGTACCATTAGCCGGGACTAGCGGGAGTAGAGAGCAGTTCTTC; CDR3 protein: CASGLVPLAGTSGSREQFF
V gene: TRBV29-1; J gene: TRBJ1-1; D gene: TRBD1; clone size: few; CDR3 DNA: TGCAGCGTTGGAGTAGGGGGCAACACTGAAGCTTTCTTT; CDR3 protein: CSVGVGGNTEAFF
V gene: TRBV6-5; J gene: TRBJ2-7; D gene: -; clone size: -; CDR3 DNA: TGTGCCAGCAGTTACGGACAGTACTACGAGCAGTACTTC; CDR3 protein: CASSYGQYYEQYF
V gene: TRBV28; J gene: TRBJ2-3; D gene: -; clone size: -; CDR3 DNA: TGTGCCAGCAGCCCTCAGTTTAGCACAGATACGCAGTATTTT; CDR3 protein: CASSPQFSTDTQYF
V gene: TRBV29-1; J gene: TRBJ1-4; D gene: TRBD1; clone size: -; CDR3 DNA: TGCAGCGTTCGGACAGGGGGGAATGAAAAACTGTTTTTT; CDR3 protein: CSVRTGGNEKLFF
V gene: TRBV7-9; J gene: TRBJ2-3; D gene: -; clone size: once; CDR3 DNA: TGTGCCAGCAGCTTAGCGTCGGAGCGTCTTGGGGATACGCAGTATTTT; CDR3 protein: CASSLASERLGDTQYF
V gene: TRBV3-1/TRBV3-2; J gene: TRBJ2-1; D gene: TRBD2; clone size: -; CDR3 DNA: TGTGCCAGCAGCCAAGATTTGCAGTGGGGGGGCAATGAGCAGTTCTTC; CDR3 protein: CASSQDLQWGGNEQFF
V gene: TRBV19; J gene: TRBJ1-1; D gene: -; clone size: -; CDR3 DNA: TGTGCCAGTACCGCGGGGGACAAAGAAGCTTTCTTT; CDR3 protein: CASTAGDKEAFF
V gene: TRBV3-1/TRBV3-2; J gene: TRBJ1-4; D gene: -; clone size: -; CDR3 DNA: TGTGCCAGCAGCCTTTTCAGTGCAACTAATGAAAAACTGTTTTTT; CDR3 protein: CASSLFSATNEKLFF
V gene: TRBV2; J gene: TRBJ1-2; D gene: -; clone size: -; CDR3 DNA: TGTGCCAGCCCCGGGAACTATGGCTACACCTTC; CDR3 protein: CASPGNYGYTF
V gene: TRBV5-4; J gene: TRBJ1-1; D gene: -; clone size: -; CDR3 DNA: TGTGCCAGCAGCCTTTACATGGGGGGCGGCACTGAAGCTTTCTTT; CDR3 protein: CASSLYMGGGTEAFF
V gene: TRBV2; J gene: TRBJ2-4; D gene: -; clone size: once; CDR3 DNA: TGTGCCAGCAGTGACGGGGGGCCTACTAACATTCAGTACTTC; CDR3 protein: CASSDGGPTNIQYF
V gene: TRBV7-9; J gene: TRBJ2-6; D gene: TRBD1; clone size: -; CDR3 DNA: TGTGCCAGCAGCGCAACTGGGCAGGGGGCGCCTGGGGCCAACGTCCTGACTTTC; CDR3 protein: CASSATGQGAPGANVLTF
V gene: TRBV5-1; J gene: TRBJ2-1; D gene: -; clone size: -; CDR3 DNA: TGCGCCAGCAGCCCACGAGGAGATCCCTCCTACAATGAGCAGTTCTTC; CDR3 protein: CASSPRGDPSYNEQFF
V gene: TRBV7-6; J gene: TRBJ2-3; D gene: TRBD1; clone size: -; CDR3 DNA: TGTGCCAGCAGCTTAGCCTCGGACAGGGAATCAGATACGCAGTATTTT; CDR3 protein: CASSLASDRESDTQYF
V gene: TRBV6-8; J gene: TRBJ2-3; D gene: TRBD2; clone size: -; CDR3 DNA: TGTGCCAGCACCACTATGACTAGCGCTCCGATAGTGGGTACAGATACGCAGTATTTT; CDR3 protein: CASTTMTSAPIVGTDTQYF